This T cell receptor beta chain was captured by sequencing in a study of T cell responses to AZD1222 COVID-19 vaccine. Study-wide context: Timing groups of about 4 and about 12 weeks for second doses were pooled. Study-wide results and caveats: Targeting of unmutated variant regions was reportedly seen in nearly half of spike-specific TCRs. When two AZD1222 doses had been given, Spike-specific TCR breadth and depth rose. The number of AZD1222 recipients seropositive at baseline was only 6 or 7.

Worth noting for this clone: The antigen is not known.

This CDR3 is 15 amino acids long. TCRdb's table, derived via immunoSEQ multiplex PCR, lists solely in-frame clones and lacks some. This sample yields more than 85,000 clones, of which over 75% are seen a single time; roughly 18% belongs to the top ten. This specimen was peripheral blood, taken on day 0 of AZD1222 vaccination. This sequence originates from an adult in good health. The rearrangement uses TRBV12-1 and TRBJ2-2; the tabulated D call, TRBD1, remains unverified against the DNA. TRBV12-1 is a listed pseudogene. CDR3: CASSPQGFGTGELFF. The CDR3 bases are TGTGCCAGCAGCCCTCAGGGGTTCGGCACCGGGGAGCTGTTTTTT.